What follows are 21 T cell receptor beta chains derived from one specimen sequenced in a study of blood T cell repertoires in COVID-19 (dated by TCRdb to 2018 to 2020). The library came from the immunoSEQ multiplex PCR assay. Not all clones reach the TCRdb copy of this immuneACCESS table, which keeps in-frame sequences only. Checked studies attribute under half of the gap to unresolved V genes and leave the rest unexplained. This sample holds around 81,000 clones; roughly 88% were observed only once. The ten largest clones capture 4.8% of the sample. What was sequenced was peripheral blood. The receptors here all came from a woman aged 80 or older with acute or convalescent COVID-19.

V usage is TRBV4-3 and J usage is TRBJ2-1; D might be TRBD2 (6 bases). Trimming took off 0 bases at V and 7 bases at J, with 19 bases between the two ends. The CDR3 runs to 17 residues. Per germline, CDR1 LGHNA and CDR2 YSLEER. The CDR3 loop is CASSQDLPSDYVNEQFF. The CDR3 DNA sequence: TGCGCCAGCAGCCAAGACCTGCCTAGCGATTACGTAAATGAGCAGTTCTTC.

The chain is built from TRBV6-5 and TRBJ1-2, with a weak D call TRBD1 (5 bases). The CDR3 runs 11 residues. V lost 8 bases and J lost 4, with 8 bases in between. Germline CDR1 is MNHEY and CDR2 is SVGAGI. The CDR3 here is CASGGIYGYTF. CDR3 nucleotide sequence: TGTGCCAGCGGGGGGATCTATGGCTACACCTTC.

The gene calls are TRBV2 and TRBJ1-1, with D possibly TRBD1 on 5 matching bases. V lost 6 bases, J lost 7 bases, and 15 bases lay in between. The CDR3 covers 13 residues. Per the germline V gene, CDR1 is SNHLY and CDR2 is FYNNEI. The CDR3 is CASSGDLNNEAFF. Written as DNA, the CDR3 is TGTGCCAGCAGCGGGGACTTAAATAATGAAGCTTTCTTT.

The V gene is TRBV7-6, the J gene TRBJ2-7; D gene uncertain. The germline gives CDR1 SGHVS, CDR2 FNYEAQ. Trimming took off 5 bases at V and 1 base at J, with 15 bases between the two ends. The CDR3 runs to 15 residues. CDR3 DNA: TGTGCCAGCAGCCCTCGTTCGACACCTTCCTACGAGCAGTACTTC. Protein product: CASSPRSTPSYEQYF.

The chain joins TRBV7-6 to TRBJ2-5; no firm D call. CDR1 SGHVS and CDR2 FNYEAQ come from the germline V gene. This CDR3 spans 12 amino acids. Trimming took 4 bases from V and 1 from J, leaving 4 bases between them. CDR3 protein: CASSSVQETQYF. CDR3 bases: TGTGCCAGCAGCTCCGTCCAAGAGACCCAGTACTTC.

J is TRBJ1-4 and V is TRBV18; D uncertain. The germline V gene encodes CDR1 KGHSH and CDR2 LQKENI. V dropped 5 bases and J dropped 3 bases, with 10 bases sitting between them. The CDR3 runs to 14 residues. The CDR3: CASSTGGANEKLFF. As DNA, the CDR3 is TGTGCCAGCTCAACCGGCGGGGCTAATGAAAAACTGTTTTTT.

V gene TRBV5-1 combines with J gene TRBJ1-4; weak D call: TRBD1 (6 bases). In germline, CDR1 is SGHRS, CDR2 YFSETQ. The CDR3 sequence is 14 residues long. Trimming took 4 bases from V and 6 from J, leaving 13 bases between them. The CDR3 here is CASSLRDTDEKLFF. The CDR3 bases are TGCGCCAGCAGCCTCCGGGACACAGATGAAAAACTGTTTTTT.

This sequence joins TRBV27 and TRBJ2-7, with TRBD2 matching over 11 bases. Germline values: CDR1 MNHEY, CDR2 SMNVEV (reference sequence). This CDR3 contains 13 residues. Trimming at V came to 9 bases and at J to 3 bases, leaving 4 bases not matched to a gene. In nucleotides, the CDR3 is TGTGCCAGTCGGACTAGCGGGTTCTACGAGCAGTACTTC. Protein: CASRTSGFYEQYF.

The chain couples TRBV4-3 to TRBJ1-2; D remains unclear. The germline V gene has CDR1 LGHNA and CDR2 YSLEER. The V end lost 1 base, the J end lost 2 bases, and 14 bases lay between the germline ends. The CDR3 is made up of 16 amino acids. CDR3 region: CASSQGWQALNYGYTF. The DNA of the CDR3 is TGCGCCAGCAGCCAAGGTTGGCAGGCATTAAACTATGGCTACACCTTC.

The rearrangement uses TRBV7-2 and TRBJ2-5; D perhaps matches TRBD2 (6 bases). Germline-derived CDR1 and CDR2 are SGHTA and FQGNSA. The CDR3 has 13 amino acids. The V end lost 8 bases, the J end lost 5 bases, and 15 bases lay between the germline ends. CDR3 sequence (DNA): TGTGCCAGCTCTACCTCCCGGGGGGAGACCCAGTACTTC. It encodes CASSTSRGETQYF.

The chain links TRBV15 to TRBJ2-1; a possible D gene is TRBD2 (5 bases). Looked up from germline, CDR1 is LNHNV and CDR2 is YYDKDF (reference sequence). With 3 bases removed from V and 2 bases from J, the gap between germline ends came to 8 bases. This CDR3 is 14 amino acids long. CDR3 amino acids: CATSREDAYNEQFF. CDR3 in DNA: TGTGCCACCAGCAGGGAGGACGCCTACAATGAGCAGTTCTTC.

This chain links TRBV7-2 with TRBJ2-3; TRBD2 might be the D (5 bases). V shed 6 bases and J shed 4 bases, with 8 bases lying between them. Germline V gene lookup returns CDR1 SGHTA and CDR2 FQGNSA. This CDR3 contains 12 residues. CDR3 region: CASREVADTQYF. CDR3 coding DNA: TGTGCCAGCAGGGAGGTAGCAGATACGCAGTATTTT. Drawing the rest from reference TRBV7-2 and TRBJ2-3, the complete variable domain is GAGVSQSPSNKVTEKGKDVELRCDPISGHTALYWYRQSLGQGLEFLIYFQGNSAPDKSGLPSDRFSAERTGGSVSTLTIQRTQQEDSAVYLCASREVADTQYFGPGTRLTVL.

The V and J genes are TRBV5-6 and TRBJ2-3, with a possible D match to TRBD2 (6 bases). This CDR3 contains 16 residues. The ends were cut back, 4 bases at V and 7 bases at J, with 22 bases in the middle. Germline V gene lookup returns CDR1 SGHDT and CDR2 YYEEEE. The CDR3 coding sequence is TGTGCCAGCAGCCGTGACCCGGGACTTATGGCAAATACGCAGTATTTT. Protein: CASSRDPGLMANTQYF.

The V and J genes are TRBV29-1 and TRBJ1-3, with TRBD1 matching 7 bases. The V and J ends lost 6 bases and 4 bases, in that order; junction bases with no gene match: 0. Germline V gene lookup returns CDR1 SQVTM and CDR2 ANQGSEA. The CDR3 runs 11 residues. CDR3 nucleotides: TGCAGCGTACAGGGGGGAAACACCATATATTTT. Translation: CSVQGGNTIYF.

This clone showed up just a few times. The genes are TRBV4-2 and TRBJ2-2, with 9 bases aligning to TRBD2. In germline, CDR1 is LGHNA, CDR2 YNFKEQ. Trimming at V came to 0 bases and at J to 3 bases, leaving 5 bases not matched to a gene. There are 17 residues in the CDR3. CDR3 in amino acids: CASSQEAGGHYTGELFF. DNA for the CDR3: TGTGCCAGCAGCCAAGAAGCGGGGGGCCACTACACCGGGGAGCTGTTTTTT.

V and J are TRBV7-9 and TRBJ1-1, with unresolved D. Looked up from germline, CDR1 is SEHNR and CDR2 is FQNEAQ (reference sequence). The CDR3 runs to 14 residues. V was trimmed by 5 bases and J by 0 bases, leaving 10 bases between them. CDR3 in amino acids: CASSPRVLNTEAFF. The CDR3 DNA sequence: TGTGCCAGCAGCCCCCGGGTCTTGAACACTGAAGCTTTCTTT.

The chain couples TRBV28 to TRBJ1-3; D might be TRBD1 (5 bases). CDR3 length: 14 residues. The V end was cut by 6 bases, the J end by 7 bases, with 16 bases between. Germline CDR1 is MDHEN and CDR2 is SYDVKM. DNA of the CDR3: TGTGCCAGCAGAATGGGACTGGTCGCGAACACCATATATTTT. It yields the protein CASRMGLVANTIYF.

The genes are TRBV2 and TRBJ2-3, with TRBD2 identical over 7 bases. The CDR3 extends over 16 amino acids. Trimming cost V 5 bases and J 1 base; bases outside gene matches: 9. Germline V lookup: CDR1 SNHLY, CDR2 FYNNEI. The DNA for the CDR3 is TGTGCCAGCAGTACCTTTGGGGCGGGGGGCACAGATACGCAGTATTTT. Translating gives CASSTFGAGGTDTQYF.

This clone was counted a single time. The chain joins TRBV14 to TRBJ2-1; 9 positions agree with TRBD2. Trimming cost V 5 bases and J 0 bases; bases outside gene matches: 5. Germline CDR1 SGHDN, CDR2 FVKESK. The length of the CDR3 is 16 residues. CDR3 sequence reads: CASSSLLAGSYNEQFF. DNA for the CDR3: TGTGCCAGCAGCTCCTTACTAGCGGGCTCCTACAATGAGCAGTTCTTC. The whole variable domain, remainder taken from reference TRBV14 and TRBJ2-1, is EAGVTQFPSHSVIEKGQTVTLRCDPISGHDNLYWYRRVMGKEIKFLLHFVKESKQDESGMPNNRFLAERTGGTYSTLKVQPAELEDSGVYFCASSSLLAGSYNEQFFGPGTRLTVL.

This chain uses TRBV19 with TRBJ2-1; possibly TRBD2 for D (5 bases). This CDR3 comprises 16 residues. The V end was cut by 1 base, the J end by 0 bases, with 10 bases between. Per the germline V gene, CDR1 is LNHDA and CDR2 is SQIVND (reference sequence). The CDR3 sequence: CASSIGTSSSYNEQFF. The CDR3 DNA reads as TGTGCCAGTAGTATAGGGACTTCGAGCTCCTACAATGAGCAGTTCTTC.

V and J are TRBV6-2 or TRBV6-3 and TRBJ2-7; 10 nucleotides align to TRBD1. The CDR3 is 15 residues long. Germline V lookup: CDR1 MNHEY, CDR2 SVGEGT. With 2 bases clipped from V and 4 bases from J, the junction kept 5 bases outside the gene matches. The CDR3 reads CASSYRGQGRYEQYF. The CDR3 DNA reads as TGTGCCAGCAGTTACAGGGGACAGGGGAGGTACGAGCAGTACTTC.